Presented here are 18 T cell receptor beta chains from one specimen sequenced in a study of OX40 agonist ivuxolimab in advanced cancers. Repertoires were generated with immunoSEQ multiplex PCR, while TCRdb's copy carries only in-frame clones and drops some. The sample has about 70,000 clones, about four fifths seen once. Sample: CD4+ or CD8+ T cells sorted from blood, taken in a trial of the OX40 agonist ivuxolimab. All receptors come from an adult with an advanced solid tumor such as melanoma, head and neck, liver or kidney cancer.

The V call is TRBV2, the J call TRBJ2-6, with D tentatively TRBD1 (6 bases). The germline V and J ends were trimmed by 6 bases and 10 bases, with 19 bases remaining between them. Per germline, CDR1 SNHLY and CDR2 FYNNEI. The CDR3 contains 15 residues. CDR3 sequence: CASSQDETGLNVLTF. Written as DNA, the CDR3 is TGTGCCAGCAGCCAGGACGAGACAGGTCTAAACGTCCTGACTTTC.

This chain uses TRBV18 with TRBJ2-2; no firm D call. With 2 bases removed from V and 1 base from J, the gap between germline ends came to 2 bases. Looked up from germline, CDR1 is KGHSH and CDR2 is LQKENI. This CDR3 comprises 13 residues. The CDR3 protein is CASSPVNTGELFF. CDR3 sequence (DNA): TGTGCCAGCTCACCAGTGAACACCGGGGAGCTGTTTTTT. Variable domain in full (rest from reference TRBV18 and TRBJ2-2): NAGVMQNPRHLVRRRGQEARLRCSPMKGHSHVYWYRQLPEEGLKFMVYLQKENIIDESGMPKERFSAEFPKEGPSILRIQQVVRGDSAAYFCASSPVNTGELFFGEGSRLTVL.

The chain has TRBV28 and TRBJ2-2, with 8 bases matching TRBD1. The J segment lost 2 bases and the V segment lost 7 bases, leaving 9 bases of the junction unmatched. The CDR3 is made up of 16 amino acids. Per germline, CDR1 MDHEN and CDR2 SYDVKM. Here the CDR3 reads CASNELGTGNTGELFF. In DNA form, the CDR3 reads TGTGCCAGCAATGAACTAGGGACAGGAAACACCGGGGAGCTGTTTTTT.

The V and J genes are TRBV10-2 and TRBJ2-7; D uncertain. CDR3 length: 13 residues. Germline CDR1 is WSHSY and CDR2 is SAAADI. V was cut by 4 bases and J by 0 bases, with 7 bases left in between. CDR3 nucleotides: TGCGCCAGCAGTGGTCACATCTCCTACGAGCAGTACTTC. Its translation is CASSGHISYEQYF.

The chain couples TRBV19 to TRBJ2-7, with 8 bases fitting TRBD2. V was pared by 5 bases and J by 7 bases, with 7 bases of the junction left unmatched. The CDR3 totals 13 residues. Germline V lookup: CDR1 LNHDA, CDR2 SQIVND (reference sequence). DNA for the CDR3: TGTGCCAGTAGTCATTCGGGGGGGAGGGAGCAGTACTTC. The encoded protein is CASSHSGGREQYF.

The chain has TRBV2 and TRBJ1-2; D ambiguous. The CDR3 length is 14 residues. The V end was cut by 10 bases, the J end by 3 bases, with 18 bases between. Germline V gives CDR1 SNHLY, CDR2 FYNNEI. The DNA of the CDR3 is TGTGCCATCGCATCCCTTGACAACGACTATGGCTACACCTTC. Translated, it gives CAIASLDNDYGYTF.

This clone was counted between two and nine times. This chain joins TRBV9 and TRBJ1-6, with a weak D call TRBD1 (5 bases). Germline CDR1 is SGDLS and CDR2 is YYNGEE. The CDR3 length is 19 residues. V lost 3 bases to trimming and J lost 0 bases, with 19 bases between them. The CDR3 loop reads CASSEDLGPISSYNSPLHF. The CDR3 nucleotides read TGTGCCAGCAGCGAGGACTTGGGACCTATCAGCTCCTATAATTCACCCCTCCACTTT.

This clone has only a few counts. This rearrangement joins TRBV27 to TRBJ2-1; the D is unclear. Trimming pared 6 bases from V and 5 bases from J, leaving 17 bases between. The CDR3 runs 15 residues. CDR1 is MNHEY and CDR2 is SMNVEV in the germline V gene (reference sequence). CDR3: CASSEITLLNNEQFF. Here the CDR3 DNA reads TGTGCCAGCAGCGAGATTACCCTTCTAAACAATGAGCAGTTCTTC.

The chain's CDR3 is CASTSGQGSMNTEAFF. CDR3 sequence (DNA): TGTGCCAGCACCTCGGGACAGGGTTCCATGAACACTGAAGCTTTCTTT. The V gene is TRBV11-2, the J gene TRBJ1-1, with 9 bases aligning to TRBD1. CDR1 is SGHAT, CDR2 FQNNGV, per germline. The CDR3 is made up of 16 amino acids. V trimming: 7 bases; J trimming: 0 bases; junction bases outside the gene matches: 9.

Only a few counts were recorded for this clone. The J gene is TRBJ2-6, the V gene TRBV29-1; D is unresolved. The CDR3 is 14 amino acids. The germline V gene has CDR1 SQVTM and CDR2 ANQGSEA. Deletions cut 7 bases from V and 0 bases from J, with 10 bases between. The CDR3 DNA sequence: TGCAGCGCTGTCGACAACTCTGGGGCCAACGTCCTGACTTTC. Translation gives CSAVDNSGANVLTF.

This chain uses TRBV14 with TRBJ2-7; 11 bases match TRBD2. The CDR3 loop spans 16 amino acids. CDR1 and CDR2 (germline): SGHDN, FVKESK. V shed 3 bases, J shed 9 bases, and the junction held 13 bases outside the gene matches. The CDR3 loop reads CASSHRTGGSGGAQYF. For the CDR3, the DNA is TGTGCCAGCAGCCATCGGACTGGTGGTAGCGGGGGGGCGCAGTACTTC.

V is TRBV19 and J is TRBJ2-1, with 10 nucleotides matching TRBD2. CDR1 and CDR2 (germline): LNHDA, SQIVND (reference sequence). The CDR3 is 16 amino acids. V dropped 5 bases and J dropped 3; count of bases not matched to a gene: 7. The CDR3 sequence: CASSDLAGVRYNEQFF. In DNA form, the CDR3 reads TGTGCCAGTAGTGATCTAGCGGGGGTTCGCTACAATGAGCAGTTCTTC.

J is TRBJ1-2 and V is TRBV29-1; 9 nucleotides align to TRBD1. The CDR3 covers 14 residues. Germline V gene sequence: CDR1 SQVTM, CDR2 ANQGSEA. The junction had 12 bases not matched to a gene; V was cut back by 6 bases and J by 7 bases. DNA of the CDR3: TGCAGCGTGGGGACGGACAGGGGTGTTGGTGGCTACACCTTC. Translating gives CSVGTDRGVGGYTF.

The chain carries TRBV6-1 and TRBJ1-2, with D hard to call. CDR1 and CDR2 from the germline V gene are MNHNS and SASEGT. The V and J ends lost 7 bases and 8 bases respectively, with 14 bases between them. The CDR3 consists of 12 residues. This CDR3 reads CASTRVTMGYTF. In DNA, the CDR3 is TGTGCCAGCACCCGAGTAACGATGGGCTACACCTTC.

This clone was seen a single time. CDR3 in DNA: TGTGCCAGCAACCAACGACAGGGTAAAGAGACCCAGTACTTC. Translated, it gives CASNQRQGKETQYF. The chain uses TRBV6-5 and TRBJ2-5, with 7 bases that match TRBD1. The germline V gene has CDR1 MNHEY and CDR2 SVGAGI. The CDR3 sequence is 14 residues long. V gave up 7 bases and J gave up 3 bases; unmatched junction bases: 8.

The chain is built from TRBV5-1 and TRBJ1-1; TRBD1 might be the D (6 bases). V was pared by 2 bases and J by 1 base, with 12 bases between. The CDR3 loop spans 15 amino acids. From germline, CDR1 is SGHRS and CDR2 YFSETQ. The CDR3 region has the DNA TGCGCCAGCAGCTTTCTAACAGGGAGGAACACTGAAGCTTTCTTT. Its translation: CASSFLTGRNTEAFF.

This clone was seen just once. The chain couples TRBV7-6 to TRBJ2-7; D call uncertain. Germline assignment: CDR1 SGHVS and CDR2 FNYEAQ. The ends were cut back, 4 bases at V and 3 bases at J, with 10 bases in the middle. This CDR3 has 13 amino acids. The CDR3 nucleotides are TGTGCCAGCAGCTCCACGAACAGCTACGAGCAGTACTTC. Amino acid sequence: CASSSTNSYEQYF.

V gene TRBV15 combines with J gene TRBJ2-5; D assignment may be TRBD1 or TRBD2 (5 bases each). V dropped 1 base and J dropped 5 bases, with 8 bases sitting between them. Germline V lookup: CDR1 LNHNV, CDR2 YYDKDF (reference sequence). The CDR3 consists of 13 residues. The DNA of the CDR3 is TGTGCCACCAGCAGAGGAGGGGTTGAGACCCAGTACTTC. Its protein product is CATSRGGVETQYF.